Below are 7 T cell receptor beta chains sequenced from a single sample in a study of shared clonotypes between healthy human individuals. The repertoire was sequenced with immunoSEQ multiplex PCR; TCRdb's copy has only in-frame clones and lacks some. The sample carries over 2 million clones, 85% to 95% recorded once. Material for sequencing was naive CD4+ T cells sorted from blood. Documented subset: CD45RA+ positively selected. The receptors shown here come from a man between 18 and 29 years old in good health.

The chain joins TRBV28 to TRBJ2-7, with D perhaps TRBD1 (6 bases). Trimming removed 7 bases at V and 2 bases at J, with 12 bases between. Germline values: CDR1 MDHEN, CDR2 SYDVKM. The CDR3 has 13 residues. The CDR3 sequence: CASTEGVTYEQYF. CDR3 bases: TGTGCCAGCACCGAGGGGGTGACCTACGAGCAGTACTTC.

Remarks on this clone: Other DNA sequences in the same sample also yield this CDR3. The chain is built from TRBV5-4 and TRBJ2-7; D call uncertain. The V end was cut by 0 bases, the J end by 4 bases, with 8 bases between. Germline-derived CDR1 and CDR2 are SGHNT and YYREEE (reference sequence). The CDR3 runs 13 residues. The CDR3 here is CASSLVGGYEQYF. As DNA, the CDR3 is TGTGCCAGCAGCTTGGTTGGTGGATACGAGCAGTACTTC.

This clone was seen a single time. The chain recombines TRBV2 with TRBJ2-1; D is unresolved. The CDR3 spans 13 residues. V lost 7 bases and J lost 2, with 9 bases in between. In germline, CDR1 is SNHLY, CDR2 FYNNEI. CDR3 in amino acids: CASNRRTYNEQFF. DNA for the CDR3: TGTGCCAGCAATCGAAGGACCTACAATGAGCAGTTCTTC.

J is TRBJ2-7 and V is TRBV30; TRBD1 might be the D (5 bases). The CDR3 is 13 amino acids. Germline assignment: CDR1 GTSNPN and CDR2 SVGIG (reference sequence). The ends were cut back, 1 base at V and 2 bases at J, with 9 bases in the middle. CDR3 DNA sequence: TGTGCCTGGAGTGCGACAGTACCCTACGAGCAGTACTTC. Translated, it gives CAWSATVPYEQYF.

In its sample, this clone was seen once. The chain couples TRBV10-3 to TRBJ2-7; TRBD1 might be the D (6 bases). The germline V gene has CDR1 ENHRY and CDR2 SYGVKD. V was trimmed by 6 bases and J by 3 bases, leaving 15 bases between them. CDR3 size: 14 residues. This chain's CDR3 is CAISNRDINYEQYF. For the CDR3, the DNA is TGTGCCATCAGCAACCGGGACATTAACTACGAGCAGTACTTC.

This sequence joins TRBV27 and TRBJ2-3; D remains ambiguous. The length of the CDR3 is 16 residues. From germline, CDR1 is MNHEY and CDR2 SMNVEV (reference sequence). V was clipped by 2 bases and J by 0 bases, with 12 bases between them. The CDR3 spells CASSLMSRPSTDTQYF. The CDR3 region has the DNA TGTGCCAGCAGTTTAATGTCAAGGCCCAGCACAGATACGCAGTATTTT.

V gene TRBV5-1 combines with J gene TRBJ2-7, with D perhaps TRBD1 or TRBD2 (5 bases each). Germline CDR1 reads SGHRS; CDR2 reads YFSETQ. Deletions cut 4 bases from V and 3 bases from J, with 14 bases between. CDR3 length: 14 amino acids. This chain's CDR3 is CASSPRMGVYEQYF. The CDR3 DNA reads TGCGCCAGCAGCCCGCGGATGGGGGTCTACGAGCAGTACTTC.